The 13 T cell receptor beta chains presented below share a single source sample, sequenced in a study of T-cell reconstitution after alpha-beta-depleted transplantation in children. This sample's TCRbeta library carried unique molecular identifier barcodes. TCRdb ran MiXCR on the PCR reads and lists one entry per CDR3 protein. The profile shows 250,000 to 300,000 distinct CDR3 sequences, roughly a tenth of them singletons. Specimen: PBMCs, collected before TCRalphabeta/CD19-depleted stem cell transplant. The receptors were gathered from a boy under three years old with acute myeloid leukemia, due to receive a stem cell transplant.

In its sample, this clonotype was seen many times. The chain combines TRBV20-1 with TRBJ2-3, with D perhaps TRBD2 (6 bases). The CDR3 is 13 amino acids. The V and J ends lost 5 bases and 2 bases respectively, with 11 bases between them. Germline assignment: CDR1 DFQATT and CDR2 SNEGSKA (reference sequence). CDR3 sequence reads: CSAASGFTDTQYF. DNA of the CDR3: TGCAGTGCTGCAAGCGGGTTCACAGATACGCAGTATTTT.

The V call is TRBV13, the J call TRBJ2-3; D call uncertain. In germline, CDR1 is PRHDT, CDR2 FYEKMQ (reference sequence). V lost 1 base and J lost 6, with 11 bases in between. This CDR3 region has 14 residues. The CDR3 coding sequence is TGTGCCAGCAGCTTAGCCCAGGTTCTGGATACGCAGTATTTT. It codes for CASSLAQVLDTQYF.

This clonotype was counted many times. This sequence joins TRBV29-1 and TRBJ2-7; D remains ambiguous. V dropped 2 bases and J dropped 6 bases, with 17 bases sitting between them. Per the germline V gene, CDR1 is SQVTM and CDR2 is ANQGSEA. The CDR3 sequence is 14 residues long. The CDR3 nucleotides read TGCAGCGTTGAACACGGGCCTAATATGGGCGAGCAGTACTTC. Translating gives CSVEHGPNMGEQYF.

There are many counts of this clonotype. V is TRBV9 and J is TRBJ2-3; D is possibly TRBD1 (5 bases). Deletions cut 2 bases from V and 2 bases from J, with 9 bases between. The CDR3 extends over 14 amino acids. Per the germline V gene, CDR1 is SGDLS and CDR2 is YYNGEE. The CDR3 DNA reads TGTGCCAGCAGCGTCGAACAGGCCACAGATACGCAGTATTTT. Its protein product is CASSVEQATDTQYF. Combining the CDR3 with reference TRBV9 and TRBJ2-3 gives the whole variable domain DSGVTQTPKHLITATGQRVTLRCSPRSGDLSVYWYQQSLDQGLQFLIQYYNGEERAKGNILERFSAQQFPDLHSELNLSSLELGDSALYFCASSVEQATDTQYFGPGTRLTVL.

This clonotype was counted ten times or more. J is TRBJ2-3 and V is TRBV24-1; tentatively, D is TRBD2 (6 bases). CDR3 size: 17 residues. Deletions cut 1 base from V and 2 bases from J, with 15 bases between. Per germline, CDR1 KGHDR and CDR2 SFDVKD. The CDR3 here is CATSDFPGLGFTDTQYF. The CDR3 nucleotides read TGTGCCACCAGTGATTTCCCGGGACTCGGATTCACAGATACGCAGTATTTT.

This clonotype was seen many times. CDR3 DNA sequence: TGCGCCAGCAGCCAAGTCAGGCAAGAGACCCAGTACTTC. This translates into CASSQVRQETQYF. The V and J genes are TRBV4-3 and TRBJ2-5; D call uncertain. Trimming shortened V by 1 base and J by 2 bases, and 5 bases separated the two germline ends. Germline V gene data show CDR1 as LGHNA and CDR2 as YSLEER. The CDR3 covers 13 residues.

This clonotype was counted many times. The V call is TRBV3-1, the J call TRBJ2-1; 9 bases are shared with TRBD1. Germline trimming cut 3 bases from V and 3 bases from J; bases unmatched to any gene: 3. The CDR3 is made up of 15 amino acids. Germline V gives CDR1 LGHDT, CDR2 YNNKEL (reference sequence). This CDR3 is CASSQGQGIYNEQFF. CDR3 bases: TGTGCCAGCAGCCAGGGACAGGGCATCTACAATGAGCAGTTCTTC.

Only a few counts were recorded for this clonotype. The V and J genes are TRBV12-3 or TRBV12-4 and TRBJ1-1; maybe TRBD1 (5 bases). Between the trimmed V and J ends, which lost 2 bases and 1 base, there was a span of 11 bases. The CDR3 runs 15 residues. CDR3 nucleotide sequence: TGTGCCAGCAGTTTACCCCAGGGTGCGAACACTGAAGCTTTCTTT. Amino acids: CASSLPQGANTEAFF.

At least ten counts were recorded for this clonotype. V is TRBV5-1 and J is TRBJ2-7; no clear D gene. CDR3 size: 15 residues. V dropped 4 bases and J dropped 3 bases, with 17 bases sitting between them. Germline CDR1 and CDR2: SGHRS and YFSETQ. The CDR3 protein is CASSAIGIFHYEQYF. In DNA form, the CDR3 reads TGCGCCAGCAGCGCTATTGGGATCTTCCACTACGAGCAGTACTTC.

This clonotype was seen ten or more times. The J gene is TRBJ2-5, the V gene TRBV28, with TRBD2 matching 8 bases. J lost 0 bases, V lost 8 bases, and 14 bases had no gene match. This CDR3 contains 17 residues. Germline V CDR1 and CDR2: MDHEN, SYDVKM. The CDR3 reads CASGERGTRIHQETQYF. The CDR3, as DNA: TGTGCCAGCGGAGAGCGGGGGACCCGTATTCACCAAGAGACCCAGTACTTC. Full variable domain (remainder filled in from reference TRBV28 and TRBJ2-5): DVKVTQSSRYLVKRTGEKVFLECVQDMDHENMFWYRQDPGLGLRLIYFSYDVKMKEKGDIPEGYSVSREKKERFSLILESASTNQTSMYLCASGERGTRIHQETQYFGPGTRLLVL.

Only a few counts were recorded for this clonotype. The chain is built from TRBV4-3 and TRBJ2-5, with 11 bases lining up with TRBD1. V trimming: 5 bases; J trimming: 4 bases; junction bases outside the gene matches: 6. The CDR3 is 15 residues long. Germline V gene lookup returns CDR1 LGHNA and CDR2 YSLEER. CDR3 coding DNA: TGCGCCAGCAGCGGCGGGACAGGGGGAGGAGAGACCCAGTACTTC. Its protein is CASSGGTGGGETQYF.

V gene TRBV5-6 combines with J gene TRBJ2-2, with D hard to call. The length of the CDR3 is 15 residues. CDR1 SGHDT and CDR2 YYEEEE come from the germline V gene. Trimming removed 4 bases from V and 4 bases from J, with 14 bases in between. The chain's CDR3 is CASSPVLVGTGELFF. CDR3 bases: TGTGCCAGCAGCCCCGTGCTAGTCGGCACCGGGGAGCTGTTTTTT.

This clonotype appeared a few times. V and J are TRBV5-1 and TRBJ2-1; 7 nucleotides line up with TRBD2. The J segment lost 14 bases and the V segment lost 1 base, leaving 15 bases of the junction unmatched. The CDR3 runs to 15 residues. Germline V lookup: CDR1 SGHRS, CDR2 YFSETQ. The CDR3 spells CASSLTGRIRIEEFF. The CDR3 DNA reads as TGCGCCAGCAGCTTGACCGGGAGGATCAGGATAGAGGAGTTCTTC.